This passage covers 29 T cell receptor beta chains from one sample sequenced in a study of early T cells in non-severe SARS-CoV-2 infection. TCRdb passed the 5' RACE reads through MiXCR, listing each CDR3 protein once. The profile shows roughly 47,000 distinct CDR3 sequences, 20% to 25% of them singletons. The specimen was whole blood, collected at baseline. Source of these receptors: an adult who was a healthcare worker with PCR-confirmed SARS-CoV-2 infection or an uninfected control (not recorded which).

The CDR3, as DNA: TGCGCCAGCAGCCATGGGGAGTCCACTGAAGCTTTCTTT. It translates to CASSHGESTEAFF. The V call is TRBV4-1, the J call TRBJ1-1; the D is unclear. This CDR3 spans 13 amino acids. With 3 bases removed from V and 4 bases from J, the gap between germline ends came to 9 bases. Germline-derived CDR1 and CDR2 are MGHRA and YSYEKL.

The chain has TRBV29-1 and TRBJ2-3; 10 bases are a match to TRBD1. The trim removed 6 bases at V and 3 bases at J, leaving 6 bases unmatched. The germline gives CDR1 SQVTM, CDR2 ANQGSEA. There are 14 residues in the CDR3. The chain's CDR3 is CSVAGQGYTDTQYF. CDR3 nucleotide sequence: TGCAGCGTGGCGGGACAGGGGTATACAGATACGCAGTATTTT.

The sample holds many counts of this clonotype. The CDR3 reads CASSPRDDEQYF. The CDR3 region has the DNA TGTGCCAGCTCACCACGGGACGACGAGCAGTACTTC. The V and J genes are TRBV18 and TRBJ2-7; D may correspond to TRBD1 or TRBD2 (5 bases each). The germline V gene has CDR1 KGHSH and CDR2 LQKENI. Trimming stripped 1 base from V and 5 bases from J, with 6 bases between. The CDR3 has 12 amino acids.

V is TRBV3-1 and J is TRBJ1-6; no clear D gene. The CDR3 is 12 amino acids. Germline loops: CDR1 LGHDT, CDR2 YNNKEL (reference sequence). V gave up 0 bases and J gave up 10 bases, with 4 bases separating them. The CDR3 DNA follows: TGTGCCAGCAGCCAAGATTGGTCACCCCTCCACTTT. Translation gives CASSQDWSPLHF.

By sample share, this clonotype is medium-sized. The V gene is TRBV3-1, the J gene TRBJ2-1, with D perhaps TRBD1 (7 bases). V was pared by 4 bases and J by 6 bases, with 19 bases between. The germline gives CDR1 LGHDT, CDR2 YNNKEL (reference sequence). The CDR3 extends over 16 amino acids. CDR3 sequence reads: CASSPPGGGPINEQFF. The CDR3 bases are TGTGCCAGCAGCCCGCCCGGAGGGGGCCCGATCAATGAGCAGTTCTTC.

Only a few counts were recorded for this clonotype. The chain links TRBV7-6 to TRBJ1-1; perhaps TRBD1 as D (6 bases). V was cut by 5 bases and J by 0 bases, with 13 bases left in between. CDR1 is SGHVS and CDR2 is FNYEAQ in the germline V gene. The CDR3 is 15 amino acids. The CDR3 DNA sequence: TGTGCCAGCAGCCAGTGGACAGAAATGAACACTGAAGCTTTCTTT. This translates into CASSQWTEMNTEAFF.

This chain joins TRBV7-2 and TRBJ2-3; tentative D call: TRBD2 (5 bases). The length of the CDR3 is 16 residues. Germline CDR1 and CDR2: SGHTA and FQGNSA. V shed 0 bases and J shed 0 bases, with 10 bases lying between them. CDR3 in amino acids: CASSLAVTGSTDTQYF. The CDR3 nucleotides are TGTGCCAGCAGCTTAGCCGTTACGGGGAGCACAGATACGCAGTATTTT.

This chain links TRBV10-1 with TRBJ2-3, with 7 bases matching TRBD2. Germline CDR1 is WNHNN and CDR2 is SYGVQD (reference sequence). The CDR3 runs to 17 residues. V was clipped by 2 bases and J by 6 bases; unmatched bases: 14. The CDR3 here is CASSEDRPGTIYDTQYF. The CDR3 DNA reads TGCGCCAGCAGTGAGGACCGGCCGGGGACTATATATGATACGCAGTATTTT.

CDR3 DNA: TGTGCCTGGAGCACCAGAGAAGGGTACCAGCCCCAGCATTTT. Its translation: CAWSTREGYQPQHF. The rearrangement uses TRBV30 and TRBJ1-5, with D uncertain. Germline V gene data show CDR1 as GTSNPN and CDR2 as SVGIG (reference sequence). V was pared by 3 bases and J by 7 bases, with 16 bases between. The CDR3 covers 14 residues.

This rearrangement joins TRBV20-1 to TRBJ2-7; the D gene is possibly TRBD2 (6 bases). The germline CDR1 and CDR2 sequences are DFQATT and SNEGSKA (reference sequence). This CDR3 comprises 12 residues. The V end was cut by 7 bases, the J end by 1 base, with 11 bases between. CDR3 amino acids: CSGAGPSYEQYF. In DNA form, the CDR3 reads TGCAGTGGAGCGGGCCCGTCCTACGAGCAGTACTTC.

The gene calls are TRBV7-9 and TRBJ1-4; D is possibly TRBD1 (6 bases). V lost 4 bases and J 7 bases, leaving 13 bases between the germline ends. Looked up from germline, CDR1 is SEHNR and CDR2 is FQNEAQ (reference sequence). The CDR3 runs to 14 residues. CDR3 sequence: CASSSRGAGEKLFF. In DNA, the CDR3 is TGTGCCAGCAGCTCTCGGGGGGCCGGTGAAAAACTGTTTTTT.

This clonotype was detected a few times. The rearrangement links TRBV12-3 or TRBV12-4 to TRBJ1-5; D gene ambiguous. The CDR3 covers 14 residues. The V gene lost 3 bases and the J gene lost 2 bases, with 8 bases spanning the gap. CDR3 residues: CASSLRHRNQPQHF. As DNA, the CDR3 is TGTGCCAGCAGTTTGAGACACCGCAATCAGCCCCAGCATTTT.

This clonotype was observed a few times. J is TRBJ2-5 and V is TRBV5-1; 7 bases map to TRBD1. The junction had 6 bases not matched to a gene; V was cut back by 0 bases and J by 1 base. Germline CDR1 and CDR2: SGHRS and YFSETQ. CDR3 length: 16 amino acids. CDR3 DNA: TGCGCCAGCAGCTTGGGACCGGGACAGAGCCAAGAGACCCAGTACTTC. Amino acids: CASSLGPGQSQETQYF.

The V call is TRBV7-8, the J call TRBJ2-1; 7 positions match TRBD2. The V gene's germline CDR1 is SGHVS and CDR2 FQNEAQ. CDR3 length equals 15 residues. V shed 5 bases and J 2 bases; nucleotides not matched to a gene: 6. The CDR3 here is CASSGLAGAYNEQFF. DNA for the CDR3: TGTGCCAGCAGCGGACTCGCGGGGGCCTACAATGAGCAGTTCTTC.

This clonotype was found a few times. The rearrangement links TRBV12-3 or TRBV12-4 to TRBJ2-5; D call uncertain. Trimming left V 4 bases short and J 0 bases short, with 3 bases between. The CDR3 covers 12 residues. CDR3 loop: CASSYNQETQYF. The CDR3 region has the DNA TGTGCCAGCAGTTACAACCAAGAGACCCAGTACTTC.

This clonotype occurred a few times. The chain joins TRBV11-2 to TRBJ1-1; D is uncertain. The V and J ends lost 5 bases and 3 bases respectively, with 13 bases between them. The germline gives CDR1 SGHAT, CDR2 FQNNGV. This CDR3 region has 14 residues. This CDR3 is CASSHLGRDTEAFF. The CDR3 DNA reads as TGTGCCAGCAGCCACCTGGGTCGGGACACTGAAGCTTTCTTT.

This clonotype was observed many times. The chain carries TRBV12-3 or TRBV12-4 and TRBJ2-3, with a possible D match to TRBD2 (7 bases). CDR3 length: 18 residues. Between the trimmed V and J ends, which lost 0 bases and 0 bases, there was a span of 16 bases. CDR3 in DNA: TGTGCCAGCAGTTTAGCGCTAGGGGGGGACGGAAGCACAGATACGCAGTATTTT. Translated: CASSLALGGDGSTDTQYF.

The chain has TRBV20-1 and TRBJ2-1; 10 bases are a match to TRBD2. From germline, CDR1 is DFQATT and CDR2 SNEGSKA (reference sequence). This CDR3 has 16 amino acids. Germline trimming cut 2 bases from V and 5 bases from J; bases unmatched to any gene: 9. For the CDR3, the DNA is TGCAGTGCTAGAAGTATTAGCGGGGGGATAAACAATGAGCAGTTCTTC. Translated, it gives CSARSISGGINNEQFF.

The rearrangement links TRBV7-9 to TRBJ1-5; D is unresolved. Trimming took off 4 bases at V and 0 bases at J, with 16 bases between the two ends. Per germline, CDR1 SEHNR and CDR2 FQNEAQ (reference sequence). The CDR3 length is 17 residues. DNA for the CDR3: TGTGCCAGCAGCTCAACGGACCGTACCGTTAGCAATCAGCCCCAGCATTTT. Translating gives CASSSTDRTVSNQPQHF. Looking up the rest from reference TRBV7-9 and TRBJ1-5 gives the full variable domain: DTGVSQNPRHKITKRGQNVTFRCDPISEHNRLYWYRQTLGQGPEFLTYFQNEAQLEKSRLLSDRFSAERPKGSFSTLEIQRTEQGDSAMYLCASSSTDRTVSNQPQHFGDGTRLSIL.

This clonotype was seen only a few times. The chain recombines TRBV18 with TRBJ2-7, with TRBD2 as a possible D gene (6 bases). V lost 6 bases, J lost 10 bases, and 13 bases lay in between. The germline CDR1 and CDR2 sequences are KGHSH and LQKENI. CDR3 size: 11 residues. In nucleotides, the CDR3 is TGTGCCAGCTCCCACGGGACTGACCAGTACTTC. The encoded protein is CASSHGTDQYF.

Only a few counts were recorded for this clonotype. The chain recombines TRBV20-1 with TRBJ2-2; 14 bases map to TRBD2. The germline CDR1 and CDR2 sequences are DFQATT and SNEGSKA (reference sequence). The CDR3 spans 16 residues. Trimming at V came to 1 base and at J to 6 bases, leaving 4 bases not matched to a gene. CDR3: CSARARTSGGSGELFF. The CDR3 region has the DNA TGCAGTGCTAGAGCCAGGACTAGCGGGGGGTCCGGGGAGCTGTTTTTT.

This sequence joins TRBV12-3 or TRBV12-4 and TRBJ1-1, with TRBD1 identical over 7 bases. Losses at the gene ends were 2 bases for V and 6 bases for J; bases not matched to a gene: 9. The CDR3 runs 15 residues. This chain's CDR3 is CASSLIGGAGAEAFF. The CDR3 coding sequence is TGTGCCAGCAGTTTAATAGGGGGCGCAGGCGCTGAAGCTTTCTTT.

The chain carries TRBV10-1 and TRBJ2-3; 9 bases are shared with TRBD1. With 4 bases clipped from V and 1 base from J, the junction kept 0 bases outside the gene matches. There are 14 residues in the CDR3. Germline values: CDR1 WNHNN, CDR2 SYGVQD (reference sequence). The CDR3 DNA is TGCGCCAGCAGTGGGGACAGGGGCACAGATACGCAGTATTTT. Translated: CASSGDRGTDTQYF.

The chain employs TRBV12-2 and TRBJ2-7; TRBD1 is the table's D call, not checked against the DNA. TRBV12-2 is a pseudogene segment. This CDR3 has 17 amino acids. As DNA, the CDR3 is TGTGCAAGTCGCTTAGCAAGGGCGGGACAGTTTGCCCACGAGCAGTACTTC. This sequence encodes CASRLARAGQFAHEQYF.

In this sample, this clonotype turned up a few times. This sequence joins TRBV19 and TRBJ1-2; the D is unclear. This CDR3 spans 13 amino acids. V lost 4 bases and J 4 bases, leaving 10 bases between the germline ends. CDR1 LNHDA and CDR2 SQIVND come from the germline V gene (reference sequence). CDR3 in amino acids: CASSTVDPYGYTF. The CDR3 DNA sequence: TGTGCCAGTAGTACCGTTGATCCCTATGGCTACACCTTC. The variable domain in full, completed from reference TRBV19 and TRBJ1-2, reads DGGITQSPKYLFRKEGQNVTLSCEQNLNHDAMYWYRQDPGQGLRLIYYSQIVNDFQKGDIAEGYSVSREKKESFPLTVTSAQKNPTAFYLCASSTVDPYGYTFGSGTRLTVV.

In its sample, this clonotype was seen many times. This chain links TRBV27 with TRBJ2-1, with D possibly TRBD2 on 5 matching bases. The V gene's germline CDR1 is MNHEY and CDR2 SMNVEV (reference sequence). V dropped 6 bases and J dropped 0 bases, with 12 bases sitting between them. The CDR3 is 15 amino acids. CDR3 sequence: CASRRTVSSYNEQFF. In nucleotides, the CDR3 is TGTGCCAGCAGAAGGACTGTTAGCTCCTACAATGAGCAGTTCTTC.

The chain links TRBV10-1 to TRBJ2-7; 7 bases are a match to TRBD1. The V gene's germline CDR1 is WNHNN and CDR2 SYGVQD (reference sequence). V gave up 2 bases and J gave up 4 bases; unmatched junction bases: 2. This CDR3 comprises 13 residues. CDR3 nucleotide sequence: TGCGCCAGCAGTGAGGCAGGGGGTTACGAGCAGTACTTC. It yields the protein CASSEAGGYEQYF.

This clonotype was found many times. This sequence joins TRBV3-1 and TRBJ2-7, with a tentative D call TRBD2 (6 bases). The V gene's germline CDR1 is LGHDT and CDR2 YNNKEL (reference sequence). There are 15 residues in the CDR3. V was pared by 1 base and J by 2 bases, with 12 bases between. The CDR3 reads CASSQGRSGAYEQYF. The CDR3 DNA sequence: TGTGCCAGCAGCCAAGGGCGTAGCGGAGCCTACGAGCAGTACTTC.

The chain couples TRBV7-6 to TRBJ2-5; the D gene is possibly TRBD1 (6 bases). The CDR3 has 14 amino acids. Germline CDR1 and CDR2: SGHVS and FNYEAQ. V dropped 4 bases and J dropped 0 bases, with 9 bases sitting between them. CDR3 sequence (DNA): TGTGCCAGCAGCTCCGGGACAAACCAAGAGACCCAGTACTTC. As protein: CASSSGTNQETQYF.